These 18 T cell receptor beta chains originate from one sample sequenced in a study of T cell clonotyping in hematopoietic cell transplantation. Data came from immunoSEQ multiplex PCR; TCRdb stores just in-frame clones and leaves some out. This table has about 6,500 clones, roughly 97% appearing once. Time point of the sample: recipient sample about 28 days before transplant, after cytoreduction. The material was peripheral blood mononuclear cells, obtained before stem cell transplant. Every receptor here comes from an older man with acute myeloid leukemia. Some clones in this sample may be carry-over from other donors' samples.

The chain couples TRBV5-1 to TRBJ1-2; D remains ambiguous. The V end was cut by 1 base, the J end by 1 base, with 8 bases between. Germline V gives CDR1 SGHRS, CDR2 YFSETQ. This CDR3 has 14 residues. The CDR3 loop reads CASSLFSDNYGYTF. The DNA for the CDR3 is TGCGCCAGCAGCTTGTTTTCCGATAACTATGGCTACACCTTC.

The rearrangement uses TRBV9 and TRBJ1-3; possibly TRBD1 for D (5 bases). Germline CDR1 reads SGDLS; CDR2 reads YYNGEE. This CDR3 has 14 residues. V lost 2 bases, J lost 4 bases, and 10 bases lay in between. The CDR3 DNA sequence: TGTGCCAGCAGCGTCTCAGGGTCCGGAAACACCATATATTTT. It yields the protein CASSVSGSGNTIYF.

This sequence joins TRBV29-1 and TRBJ2-2, with TRBD2 as a possible D gene (5 bases). Trimming cost V 7 bases and J 2 bases, with 11 bases left between them. CDR3 length equals 13 residues. CDR1 is SQVTM, CDR2 ANQGSEA, per germline. In nucleotides, the CDR3 is TGCAGCGCGAGGGCGACAAACACCGGGGAGCTGTTTTTT. Protein sequence: CSARATNTGELFF.

The chain has TRBV11-2 and TRBJ1-5, with TRBD1 as a possible D gene (6 bases). The CDR3 extends over 16 amino acids. Trimming shortened V by 1 base and J by 3 bases, and 13 bases separated the two germline ends. CDR1 is SGHAT, CDR2 FQNNGV, per germline. The CDR3 protein is CASSLGRTAYNQPQHF. The CDR3 DNA sequence: TGTGCCAGCAGCTTAGGGCGGACAGCTTACAATCAGCCCCAGCATTTT.

The rearrangement joins TRBV6-1 to TRBJ1-5, with unresolved D. Trimming shortened V by 5 bases and J by 6 bases, and 11 bases separated the two germline ends. The germline gives CDR1 MNHNS, CDR2 SASEGT. This CDR3 spans 13 amino acids. The CDR3 DNA is TGTGCCAGCAGTCAAGAGGTAGTTCAGCCCCAGCATTTT. Its translation is CASSQEVVQPQHF.

The genes are TRBV30 and TRBJ1-1, with a tentative D call TRBD1 (6 bases). V was pared by 0 bases and J by 11 bases, with 16 bases between. The CDR3 is made up of 13 amino acids. Looked up from germline, CDR1 is GTSNPN and CDR2 is SVGIG (reference sequence). The CDR3, as DNA: TGTGCCTGGAGTGTAGCAGGGGCAGGAGGGGCTTTCTTT. It is translated as CAWSVAGAGGAFF.

The chain couples TRBV7-2 to TRBJ2-2; D is undetermined. Trimming took off 5 bases at V and 4 bases at J, with 5 bases between the two ends. Germline V gene data show CDR1 as SGHTA and CDR2 as FQGNSA. CDR3 length: 12 amino acids. The CDR3 bases are TGTGCCAGCAGCCCATCCACCGGGGAGCTGTTTTTT. It specifies CASSPSTGELFF. The whole variable domain, remainder taken from reference TRBV7-2 and TRBJ2-2, is GAGVSQSPSNKVTEKGKDVELRCDPISGHTALYWYRQSLGQGLEFLIYFQGNSAPDKSGLPSDRFSAERTGGSVSTLTIQRTQQEDSAVYLCASSPSTGELFFGEGSRLTVL.

This chain joins TRBV9 and TRBJ2-2; D gene uncertain. Germline V gene sequence: CDR1 SGDLS, CDR2 YYNGEE. The CDR3 totals 12 residues. V was pared by 4 bases and J by 6 bases, with 7 bases between. The CDR3 coding sequence is TGTGCCAGCAGCTCGCTACCCGGGGAGCTGTTTTTT. It codes for CASSSLPGELFF. Based on the CDR3 plus reference TRBV9 and TRBJ2-2, the full variable domain is DSGVTQTPKHLITATGQRVTLRCSPRSGDLSVYWYQQSLDQGLQFLIQYYNGEERAKGNILERFSAQQFPDLHSELNLSSLELGDSALYFCASSSLPGELFFGEGSRLTVL.

The gene calls are TRBV29-1 and TRBJ2-5, with TRBD1 identical over 8 bases. The CDR3 has 14 amino acids. Germline-derived CDR1 and CDR2 are SQVTM and ANQGSEA. Trimming at V came to 4 bases and at J to 1 base, leaving 5 bases not matched to a gene. CDR3 protein: CSVGGQDIQETQYF. Here the CDR3 DNA reads TGCAGCGTTGGGGGACAGGATATCCAAGAGACCCAGTACTTC.

This chain connects TRBV30 to TRBJ1-5; the match to TRBD1 covers 11 bases. The CDR3 runs 17 residues. Trimming took 0 bases from V and 0 from J; bases not matched to a gene: 4. Germline CDR1 is GTSNPN and CDR2 is SVGIG (reference sequence). In DNA form, the CDR3 reads TGTGCCTGGAGTGTGGACAGGGGGCCCGATAGCAATCAGCCCCAGCATTTT. It codes for CAWSVDRGPDSNQPQHF.

CDR3 nucleotides: TGTGCCAGCAGCACAGAGGGGGGGCAAGAGACCCAGTACTTC. Amino acids: CASSTEGGQETQYF. V usage is TRBV11-3 and J usage is TRBJ2-5; D perhaps matches TRBD2 (7 bases). The CDR3 covers 14 residues. CDR1 and CDR2 (germline): SGHNT, YENEEA. Trimming pared 5 bases from V and 2 bases from J, leaving 12 bases between. The entire variable domain, with the rest obtained from reference TRBV11-3 and TRBJ2-5, is as follows: EAGVVQSPRYKIIEKKQPVAFWCNPISGHNTLYWYLQNLGQGPELLIRYENEEAVDDSQLPKDRFSAERLKGVDSTLKIQPAELGDSAVYLCASSTEGGQETQYFGPGTRLLVL.

This chain joins TRBV7-2 and TRBJ2-7, with 7 bases aligning to TRBD2. The V and J ends lost 6 bases and 2 bases, in that order; junction bases with no gene match: 7. The CDR3 sequence is 14 residues long. Germline CDR1 and CDR2: SGHTA and FQGNSA. The CDR3 coding sequence is TGTGCCAGCAGGCCTCAGCGGGGAACCTACGAGCAGTACTTC. Protein product: CASRPQRGTYEQYF.

The rearrangement uses TRBV30 and TRBJ1-4; D is uncertain. Trimming stripped 0 bases from V and 4 bases from J, with 12 bases between. The CDR3 sequence is 15 residues long. CDR1 is GTSNPN, CDR2 SVGIG, per germline (reference sequence). This chain's CDR3 is CAWSVRGIHNEKLFF. The CDR3 DNA reads as TGTGCCTGGAGTGTACGAGGGATCCATAATGAAAAACTGTTTTTT.

The genes are TRBV30 and TRBJ2-5; 8 bases line up with TRBD2. Trimming at V came to 4 bases and at J to 1 base, leaving 2 bases not matched to a gene. The CDR3 consists of 13 residues. The germline V gene has CDR1 GTSNPN and CDR2 SVGIG (reference sequence). CDR3 nucleotides: TGTGCCTGGACTAGCGGGTCCCAAGAGACCCAGTACTTC. Its protein product is CAWTSGSQETQYF.

This sequence joins TRBV30 and TRBJ1-3, with TRBD1 as a possible D gene (6 bases). V lost 5 bases and J 7 bases, leaving 15 bases between the germline ends. The CDR3 covers 13 residues. The germline V gene encodes CDR1 GTSNPN and CDR2 SVGIG (reference sequence). The CDR3 spells CAWDPSTGNTIYF. The CDR3 DNA reads TGTGCCTGGGATCCTTCCACAGGGAACACCATATATTTT.

The rearrangement joins TRBV28 to TRBJ1-1; D possibly corresponds to TRBD1 (6 bases). Germline CDR1 reads MDHEN; CDR2 reads SYDVKM. The CDR3 loop spans 14 amino acids. V was clipped by 5 bases and J by 1 base, with 11 bases between them. The CDR3 DNA is TGTGCCAGCAGTATGGGGGCCCAGAACACTGAAGCTTTCTTT. Its protein is CASSMGAQNTEAFF. Combining the CDR3 with reference TRBV28 and TRBJ1-1 gives the whole variable domain DVKVTQSSRYLVKRTGEKVFLECVQDMDHENMFWYRQDPGLGLRLIYFSYDVKMKEKGDIPEGYSVSREKKERFSLILESASTNQTSMYLCASSMGAQNTEAFFGQGTRLTVV.

This chain uses TRBV6-1 with TRBJ1-1, with TRBD1 as a possible D gene (6 bases). Trimming removed 2 bases at V and 6 bases at J, with 19 bases between. The CDR3 spans 16 residues. Per germline, CDR1 MNHNS and CDR2 SASEGT. CDR3 bases: TGTGCCAGCAGTGAATTGAAAGGTAGGGGGGGGGCTGAAGCTTTCTTT. It is translated as CASSELKGRGGAEAFF.

The chain links TRBV25-1 to TRBJ1-1, with D perhaps TRBD1 (5 bases). This CDR3 spans 14 amino acids. Trimming cost V 4 bases and J 0 bases, with 9 bases left between them. From germline, CDR1 is MGHDK and CDR2 SYGVNS. Here the CDR3 DNA reads TGTGCCAGCAGTGTTCAGGGAGTGAACACTGAAGCTTTCTTT. As protein: CASSVQGVNTEAFF.